This TCR beta chain came from a study of cytomegalovirus exposure and HLA in healthy donors (dated by TCRdb to about 2017). Concerning the study at large: An earlier analysis of several hundred of the donors reported about 260 Gb of sequence data and some 110 million unique TCR beta sequences obtained from 150 million to 200 million T cells. An early release covering roughly 640 HLA-typed donors comprised about 320 gigabases of sequencing data and 65 million to 100 million unique TCR sequences. Among the roughly 370 genotyped donors, around 81% belonged to the genetic ancestry cluster associated with self-reported Caucasian donors. The study aimed to test whether signatures of past pathogen exposure could be identified by cataloging public T cell receptors. Using immunosequencing, the study profiled T cell repertoires from around 670 subjects and related those repertoires to cytomegalovirus serostatus. A separate validation cohort of 100 to 150 different subjects was used in addition to the 666-subject first cohort. To predict cytomegalovirus infection status, the study combined high-throughput TCR immunosequencing, statistical association of individual TCRs with disease status, and machine learning. To study patterns of TCR occurrence, a later analysis re-analyzed previously published TCR beta repertoires from 700 or so donors and added high-resolution HLA genotyping. Rather than drawing on any new phenotypic data, the later analysis identified candidate immune exposures from TCR beta sequences and the way those sequences occurred across donors. An earlier analysis of approximately 500 of the donors applied high-throughput TCR beta sequencing to assess whether each TCR beta V gene segment acted as functional or pseudogenic. Donor age, sex, ethnicity and CMV serostatus were collected together with the repertoire data. A later genetic analysis took genome-wide SNP genotypes for about 55% of the roughly 670 donors and used that subset as a discovery cohort. Every repertoire in the discovery cohort had been generated on one and the same sequencing platform. HLA typing included class I and class II loci at four-digit resolution. Typing coverage differed by locus: A, B, C, DRB1 and DQB1 were typed in about 620-640 donors, DQA1 in about 500, DPA1 in nearly 610, and DPB1 in just under 480. Roughly 5 DR-DQ haplotypes were handled as single units for association and clustering because linkage in the cohort was strong. Among roughly 400 genotyped donors of the cohort, an average of around 250,000 unique TCR beta nucleotide sequences was sequenced per donor, of which approximately 19% were non-productive.

Overall study results and their limits: Specific HLA alleles were associated with 15,000 to 20,000 TCR beta sequences at a false discovery rate of 0.05 in a later analysis. The authors suggested that the approach could potentially be generalized to other disease states and immunological phenotypes. According to a later analysis, parvovirus B19, influenza, CMV and Epstein-Barr virus appeared linked to several top co-occurrence clusters. In a later analysis, HLA-associated TCR beta chains were found to be more clonally expanded and to have lower generation probabilities than equally common non-associated chains. Because the 87-base-pair reads could not distinguish some IMGT-functional V segments, including TRBV6-2 and TRBV6-3, those segments were excluded. Presence/absence analyses assumed roughly uniform sequencing depth across donors, an assumption that may not hold. The sequencing pipeline was judged likely to have produced a cluster of highly shared sequence variants as a technical artifact. According to a later analysis, TCR association rates differed among HLA loci, with DRB1 alleles showing the most associated TCRs and HLA-C alleles showing the fewest. The classifier was reported to diagnose cytomegalovirus status with high specificity and sensitivity in both the original cohort and the validation cohort. A later genetic analysis associated a missense DCLRE1C variant with V-gene and J-gene trimming of TCR beta chains, and an independent cohort replicated the association. A further reported finding was that TCR beta sequences accurately predicted the HLA-A and HLA-B alleles for most subjects in the first cohort. A later analysis found that most CMV-associated TCR beta chains appeared HLA-restricted, with HLA associations seemingly driven largely by CMV exposure. Because counts were too low, seventeen rarely observed V segments, including chromosome 9 orphons, were excluded from the earlier analysis of 587 of the donors. A few of the identified cytomegalovirus-associated TCR beta chains were confirmed in vitro to be specific for cytomegalovirus antigens. HLA typing was unavailable for some donors at each locus, so association tests used only the typed subset. The only immune exposure information available for the cohort was CMV serostatus. Correlated functional status among segregating V segments might reflect linkage disequilibrium, but an unknown experimental factor could not be ruled out. A total of about 180 TCR beta chains were listed by the study as associated with cytomegalovirus. In an earlier analysis of roughly 500 of the donors, most TCR beta V segments appeared in productive rearrangements about 87% or about 30% of the time, broadly matching IMGT annotations. Compared with the roughly 600-donor mean, donors in an Asian-associated ancestry cluster had fewer N-insertions in productive TCRs, according to a later genetic analysis. Most TCR sequences were seen in very few donors, while some public TCRs were found in many individuals. This cohort had only TCR beta chains sequenced, and the lack of alpha or paired-chain data limited which features could be detected. When HLA alleles, especially DR and DQ, strongly co-occurred, attributing TCR associations to individual alleles was difficult.

The cohort consisted of 600 or so healthy bone marrow donors. At the time of sampling, all cohort members were nominally healthy, though unrecorded immune exposures were likely present. The donor tested CMV seropositive, placing the donor among the approximately 290 seropositive members of the cohort. A peripheral blood sample was provided by each donor, and peripheral blood mononuclear cells were used for TCR beta sequencing. Genomic DNA extraction from the blood cell samples was performed with the Qiagen DNeasy Blood Extraction Kit. The CDR3 runs 13 residues from the cysteine to the phenylalanine. The CDR3 DNA has 39 bases and is translated from base 1. V has 6 bases trimmed and J has 2 bases trimmed; junction bases matching no gene number 6. Looking up the germline V gene (reference sequence) yields CDR1 GTSNPN and CDR2 SVGIG. Preparation of the library involved the immunoSEQ multiplex PCR assay. For the multiplex PCR, a mixture combining 60 forward primers for TCR Vbeta segments and 13 reverse primers for TCR Jbeta segments was used. Amplification of the CDR3 region of rearranged TCR beta genes was performed with a multiplex PCR assay on genomic DNA. The amplified TCR beta libraries were sequenced on the Illumina HiSeq System as 87-base-pair reads. In the source study's methods: A later analysis tallied 80 million to 95 million unique TCR beta chains across the 666 repertoires, and approximately 9.9 million of those chains were shared by two or more donors. A nearest-neighbor algorithm error-corrected the raw reads and collapsed the reads into unique sequences, merging closely related sequences to remove PCR and sequencing errors. CDR3 sequences were aligned to IMGT reference sequences to assign V, D and J gene segments. For a sequence to be retained, a match of at least six nucleotides to both a V gene segment and a J gene segment was required. Rearrangements were called productive when the CDR3 lacked stop codons and stayed in frame with V and J; all others were non-productive. CDR3 was defined according to IMGT convention as the region running from the second conserved V-encoded cysteine to the conserved J-encoded phenylalanine. The earlier analysis of about 530 of the donors excluded any sequence lacking an unambiguous match to a single V gene segment. In an earlier analysis of a few hundred of the donors, V segments were called functional above 56.7% productive rearrangements and were called segregating when the between-donor standard deviation exceeded 5%. A statistical classification framework was built for diagnosing cytomegalovirus status from the catalog of TCR beta chain sequences. In a later analysis, TCR nucleotide sequences were compared against IMGT/GENE-DB human TR gene sequences so that V and J genes could be assigned. The TCRdist pipeline was used in a later analysis to assign CDR3 sequences and most-parsimonious VDJ recombination scenarios. A later analysis defined each TCR beta chain by its CDR3 amino acid sequence plus V-gene family, and excluded reads lacking a unique V-gene family. As a way to deal with suspected cross-contamination and a sequencing artifact, a later analysis dropped hundreds of nucleotide sequences that were highly shared and had low generation probability. A later analysis calculated a clonal expansion index for each public chain from normalized within-repertoire ranks of inferred template counts. In a later analysis, generation probabilities were computed with a VDJ recombination model fitted to out-of-frame rearrangements, and the resulting probabilities were checked against IGoR. Hypergeometric tests were used in a later analysis to score TCR-TCR, TCR-HLA and TCR-CMV co-occurrence, with a repertoire-size bias correction applied to the TCR pairs. False discovery rates were estimated in a later analysis by permuting HLA or CMV assignments 20 times. In a later analysis, co-occurring TCRs were grouped with DBSCAN, and TCRdist sequence similarity was added when clustering was performed within HLA-allele-positive subsets. Repertoires with fewer than 30,000 or more than 120,000 public chains, plus five repertoires with anomalous nucleotide sharing, were excluded from co-occurrence clustering. TCRdb's version of the immuneACCESS table is confined to in-frame rearrangements and falls short of the full clone set. An unresolved V gene accounts for under half of the shortfall where checked; the remainder is of unknown origin. That table supplies the V and J calls and clone size; D and trimming were determined from the DNA. The sample has approximately 76,000 clones on record, 60% to 75% of them singletons. The ten largest clonotypes hold roughly 16% of the sample.

In the case of this clone: Its recognized antigen is unknown. Base qualities are not at hand, and no much larger clone is one base apart.

Here the chain combines TRBV30 and TRBJ1-2; 7 junctional bases match TRBD1. The TCR was taken from a woman between 35 and 50 years old in good health and CMV-seropositive. Input material: PBMCs. The nucleotide sequence is given as TGTGCCTGTTTGGACAGGAAGAACTATGGCTACACCTTC. The encoded protein is CACLDRKNYGYTF.